This T cell receptor gamma chain was obtained from a study of Vδ1+ human thymocytes. The study's findings and limits: TRG sequences recurred across donors, whereas TRD sequences stayed essentially private. In the thymus, TRG and TRD repertoires looked highly polyclonal with Gaussian CDR3 lengths.

Sequences come from RNA converted to cDNA by reverse transcription. CDR3 amplicons came from multiplex PCR with pooled V-gene forward and constant-region reverse primers. TCRdb reanalysed the multiplex PCR reads via CATT. The profile covers approximately 11,000 gamma-chain clones, with over 40% appearing a single time and approximately 1.9% taken by the ten largest. This clone has just a few counts. Its target is unknown. The CDR3 runs 9 residues. Germline V gene data show CDR1 as GITISATS and CDR2 as ISYDGTV (reference sequence). V trimming: 8 bases; J trimming: 9 bases; junction bases outside the gene matches: 4. After alphabeta T cell depletion, CD3+ Vdelta1+ Vdelta2- thymocytes were sorted.

This TCR derives from a boy less than two years old who had congenital heart surgery. Material: Vdelta1+ gamma-delta thymocytes from the thymus. As for subset: FACS-sorted CD3+ TCRalphabeta- TCRVdelta1+ TCRVdelta2- thymocytes. V and J are TRGV9 and TRGJ1 or TRGJ2. The CDR3 nucleotides are TGTGCCTTGTTCGTTAAGAAACTCTTT. Its protein is CALFVKKLF.